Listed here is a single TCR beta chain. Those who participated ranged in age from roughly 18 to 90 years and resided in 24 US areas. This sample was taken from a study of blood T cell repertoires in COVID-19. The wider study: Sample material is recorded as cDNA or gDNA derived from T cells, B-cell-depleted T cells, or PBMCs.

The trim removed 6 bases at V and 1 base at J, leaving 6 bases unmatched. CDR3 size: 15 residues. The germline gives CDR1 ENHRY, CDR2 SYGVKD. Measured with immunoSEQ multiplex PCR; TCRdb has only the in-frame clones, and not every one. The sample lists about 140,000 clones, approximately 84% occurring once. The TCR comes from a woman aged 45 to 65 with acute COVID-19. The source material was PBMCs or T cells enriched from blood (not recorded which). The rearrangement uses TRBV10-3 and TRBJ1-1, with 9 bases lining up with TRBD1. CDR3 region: CAIRSMGQGNTEAFF. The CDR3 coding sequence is TGTGCCATCAGATCAATGGGACAGGGGAACACTGAAGCTTTCTTT.